This T cell receptor (beta chain) is from a study of beta chain features in type 1 diabetes. As for the study in general: What patients shared with healthy donors was a similar profile of age, gender and cell yields.

General study findings and limits: There was a moderate but significant shortening of TCRB CDR3s in all four CD4+ subsets of Type 1 diabetes patients.

Since all of the isolated RNA was reverse transcribed, expressed TCRB transcripts were what got sequenced. Data came from immunoSEQ multiplex PCR; TCRdb stores just in-frame clones and leaves some out. The table has about 300,000 clones, about 13% seen once. Concerning this clone itself: Its specificity is not known.

Germline-derived CDR1 and CDR2 are LNHDA and SQIVND (reference sequence). This CDR3 is built from 14 residues. V lost 4 bases, J lost 6 bases, and 13 bases lay in between. Sequencing was done on a sample of naive CD4+ T cells from blood. The J gene is TRBJ2-1, the V gene TRBV19, with D unresolved. The clonotype comes from a woman under 30 with type 1 diabetes. The CDR3 bases are TGTGCCAGTAGTAAAAACCTACCACGCAATGAGCAGTTCTTC. It is translated as CASSKNLPRNEQFF. The full variable domain, in which reference TRBV19 and TRBJ2-1 provide the parts outside the CDR3, is DGGITQSPKYLFRKEGQNVTLSCEQNLNHDAMYWYRQDPGQGLRLIYYSQIVNDFQKGDIAEGYSVSREKKESFPLTVTSAQKNPTAFYLCASSKNLPRNEQFFGPGTRLTVL.